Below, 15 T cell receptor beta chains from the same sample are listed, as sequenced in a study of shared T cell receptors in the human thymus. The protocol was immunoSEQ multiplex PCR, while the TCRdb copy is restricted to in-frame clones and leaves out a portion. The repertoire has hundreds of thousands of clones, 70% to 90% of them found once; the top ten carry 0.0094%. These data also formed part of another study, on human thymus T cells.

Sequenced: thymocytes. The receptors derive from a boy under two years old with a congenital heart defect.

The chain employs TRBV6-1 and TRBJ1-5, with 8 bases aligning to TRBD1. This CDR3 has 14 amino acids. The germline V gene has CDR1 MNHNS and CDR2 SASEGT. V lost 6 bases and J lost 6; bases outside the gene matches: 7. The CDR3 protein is CASSTTGVGQPQHF. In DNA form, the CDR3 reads TGTGCCAGCAGCACGACAGGGGTTGGTCAGCCCCAGCATTTT.

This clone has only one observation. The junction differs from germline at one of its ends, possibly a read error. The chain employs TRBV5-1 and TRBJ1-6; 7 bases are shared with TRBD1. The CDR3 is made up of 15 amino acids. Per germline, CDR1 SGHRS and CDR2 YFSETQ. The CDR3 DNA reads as TGCGCCAGCAGCTTGGTCGGGACAGCGAATTCACCCCCCCACTTT. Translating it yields CASSLVGTANSPPHF.

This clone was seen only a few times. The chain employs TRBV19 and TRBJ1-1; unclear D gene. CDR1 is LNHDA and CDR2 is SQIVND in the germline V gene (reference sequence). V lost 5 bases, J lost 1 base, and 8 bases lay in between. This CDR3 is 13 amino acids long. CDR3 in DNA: TGTGCCAGTAGTCTCCGGGGGAACACTGAAGCTTTCTTT. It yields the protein CASSLRGNTEAFF. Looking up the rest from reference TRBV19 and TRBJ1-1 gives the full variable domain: DGGITQSPKYLFRKEGQNVTLSCEQNLNHDAMYWYRQDPGQGLRLIYYSQIVNDFQKGDIAEGYSVSREKKESFPLTVTSAQKNPTAFYLCASSLRGNTEAFFGQGTRLTVV.

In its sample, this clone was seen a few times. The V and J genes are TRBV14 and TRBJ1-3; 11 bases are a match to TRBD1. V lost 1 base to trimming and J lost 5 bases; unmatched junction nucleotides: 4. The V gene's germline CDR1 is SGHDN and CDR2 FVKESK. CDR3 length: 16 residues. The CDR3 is CASSQGGTGGRNTIYF. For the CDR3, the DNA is TGTGCCAGCAGCCAAGGAGGGACAGGGGGTAGAAACACCATATATTTT.

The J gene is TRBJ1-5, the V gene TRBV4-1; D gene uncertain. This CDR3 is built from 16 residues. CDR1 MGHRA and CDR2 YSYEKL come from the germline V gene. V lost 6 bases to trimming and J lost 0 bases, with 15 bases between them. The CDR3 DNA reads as TGCGCCAGCAGTCCTGAGGCTGGGTTTAGCAATCAGCCCCAGCATTTT. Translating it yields CASSPEAGFSNQPQHF.

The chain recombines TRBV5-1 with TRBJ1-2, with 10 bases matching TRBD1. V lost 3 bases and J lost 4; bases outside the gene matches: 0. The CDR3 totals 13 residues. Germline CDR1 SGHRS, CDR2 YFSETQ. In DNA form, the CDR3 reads TGCGCCAGCAGCTGGACAGGGGGCTATGGCTACACCTTC. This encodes CASSWTGGYGYTF. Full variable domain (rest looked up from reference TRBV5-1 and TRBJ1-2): KAGVTQTPRYLIKTRGQQVTLSCSPISGHRSVSWYQQTPGQGLQFLFEYFSETQRNKGNFPGRFSGRQFSNSRSEMNVSTLELGDSALYLCASSWTGGYGYTFGSGTRLTVV.

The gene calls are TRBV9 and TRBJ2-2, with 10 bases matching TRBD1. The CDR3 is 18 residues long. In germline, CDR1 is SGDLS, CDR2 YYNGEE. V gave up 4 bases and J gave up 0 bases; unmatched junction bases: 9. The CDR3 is CASSSTGGPSTNTGELFF. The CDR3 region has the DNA TGTGCCAGCAGCTCGACAGGGGGCCCTTCCACGAACACCGGGGAGCTGTTTTTT.

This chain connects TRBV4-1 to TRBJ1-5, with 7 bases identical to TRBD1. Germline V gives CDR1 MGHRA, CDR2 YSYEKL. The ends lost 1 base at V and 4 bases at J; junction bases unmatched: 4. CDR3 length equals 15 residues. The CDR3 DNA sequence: TGCGCCAGCAGCCAAGTGGGGACAGTAAATCAGCCCCAGCATTTT. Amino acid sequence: CASSQVGTVNQPQHF.

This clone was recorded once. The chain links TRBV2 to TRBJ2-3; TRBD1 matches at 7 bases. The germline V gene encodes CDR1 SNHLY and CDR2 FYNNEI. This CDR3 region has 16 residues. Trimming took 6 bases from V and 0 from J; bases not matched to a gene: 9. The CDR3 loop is CASRPSDRASTDTQYF. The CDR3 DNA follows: TGTGCCAGCAGACCCTCAGACAGGGCTAGCACAGATACGCAGTATTTT.

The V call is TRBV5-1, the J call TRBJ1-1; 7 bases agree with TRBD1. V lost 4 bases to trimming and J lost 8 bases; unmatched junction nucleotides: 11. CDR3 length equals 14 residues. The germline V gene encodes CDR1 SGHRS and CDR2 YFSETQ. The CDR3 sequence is CASSHTTGTIEAFF. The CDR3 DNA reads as TGCGCCAGCAGCCATACGACAGGGACCATAGAAGCTTTCTTT.

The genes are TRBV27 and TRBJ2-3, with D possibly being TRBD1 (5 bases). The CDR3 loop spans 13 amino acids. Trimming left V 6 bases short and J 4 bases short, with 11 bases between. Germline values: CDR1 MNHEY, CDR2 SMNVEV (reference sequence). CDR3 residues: CASSLGVPDTQYF. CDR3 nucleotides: TGTGCCAGCAGCCTAGGGGTTCCAGATACGCAGTATTTT.

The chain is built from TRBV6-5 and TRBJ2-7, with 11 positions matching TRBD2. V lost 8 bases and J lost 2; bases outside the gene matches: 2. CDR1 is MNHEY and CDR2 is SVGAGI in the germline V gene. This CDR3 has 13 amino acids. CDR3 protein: CASRSGRAYEQYF. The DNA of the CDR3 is TGTGCCAGCCGTAGCGGGAGGGCCTACGAGCAGTACTTC.

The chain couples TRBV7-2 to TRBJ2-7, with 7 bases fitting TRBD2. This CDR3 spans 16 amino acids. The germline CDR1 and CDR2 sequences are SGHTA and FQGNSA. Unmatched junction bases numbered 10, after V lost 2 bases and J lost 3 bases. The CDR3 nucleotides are TGTGCCAGCAGCTTAAAAGCGGGGCTGGGGTACTACGAGCAGTACTTC. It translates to CASSLKAGLGYYEQYF.

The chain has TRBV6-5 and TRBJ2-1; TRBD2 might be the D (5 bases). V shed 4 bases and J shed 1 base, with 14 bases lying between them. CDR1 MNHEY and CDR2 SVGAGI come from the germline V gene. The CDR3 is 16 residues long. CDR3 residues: CASSSPSRRSYNEQFF. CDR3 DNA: TGTGCCAGCAGTTCCCCTTCCAGGAGGTCCTACAATGAGCAGTTCTTC.

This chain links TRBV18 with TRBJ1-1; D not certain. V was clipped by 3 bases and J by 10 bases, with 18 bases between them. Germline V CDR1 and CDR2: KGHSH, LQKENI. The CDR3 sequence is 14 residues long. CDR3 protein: CASSPGSGGSGAFF. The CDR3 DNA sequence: TGTGCCAGCTCACCGGGGTCGGGAGGGTCCGGAGCTTTCTTT.